The rows below give T cell receptor beta chains drawn from one sample of a study of T cell responses to AZD1222 COVID-19 vaccine. Assay used: immunoSEQ multiplex PCR; TCRdb lists only in-frame clones, some missing. The sample has 83,000 or so clones; roughly 90% are singletons. The material sequenced was peripheral blood, taken 28 days after the second AZD1222 dose. The receptors were sampled from an adult who received the AZD1222 COVID-19 vaccine. Each CDR3 is given with its conserved first and last residue. D genes are given only for firm matches. Only some rows state a clone size, as once, few, many or a class for expanded clones.

NA	NA	TRBV7-9	TRBJ2-5	CASSPRPGGQETQYF	TGTGCCAGCAGCCCCCGGCCGGGTGGCCAAGAGACCCAGTACTTC
once	NA	TRBV6-1	TRBJ1-6	CASSDQGYSYNSPLHF	TGTGCCAGCAGTGACCAGGGTTACTCCTATAATTCACCCCTCCACTTT
once	NA	TRBV4-1	TRBJ1-1	CASSPLTGGTEAFF	TGCGCCAGCAGCCCCTTGACAGGAGGCACTGAAGCTTTCTTT
NA	NA	TRBV19	TRBJ2-1	CASSNWEYNEQFF	TGTGCCAGTAGTAATTGGGAATACAATGAGCAGTTCTTC
NA	NA	TRBV5-1	TRBJ2-5	CASSLISQETQYF	TGCGCCAGCAGCTTGATCAGCCAAGAGACCCAGTACTTC
many	NA	TRBV5-1	TRBJ1-1	CASSLGLTNTEAFF	TGCGCCAGCAGCTTGGGACTGACGAACACTGAAGCTTTCTTT
NA	TRBD2	TRBV7-7	TRBJ2-3	CASSSGLAGVTDTQYF	TGTGCTAGCAGCTCCGGACTAGCGGGAGTGACAGATACGCAGTATTTT
NA	NA	TRBV5-5	TRBJ2-7	CASSFLDVIYEQYF	TGTGCCAGCAGCTTCCTCGACGTTATCTACGAGCAGTACTTC
NA	NA	TRBV6-5	TRBJ2-1	CASRGIGRANEQFF	TGTGCCAGCAGGGGGATCGGCCGCGCCAATGAGCAGTTCTTC
NA	NA	TRBV28	TRBJ2-2	CASSARPLLAGYEAGELFF	TGTGCCAGCAGCGCGAGGCCCCTATTGGCAGGGTATGAAGCCGGGGAGCTGTTTTTT
NA	TRBD2	TRBV9	TRBJ2-7	CASSVGPGSGYEQYF	TGTGCCAGCAGCGTAGGCCCGGGTAGCGGGTACGAGCAGTACTTC
NA	NA	TRBV10-3	TRBJ1-2	CAISPPGGVIGYTF	TGTGCCATCAGCCCCCCAGGAGGCGTAATAGGCTACACCTTC
NA	TRBD2	TRBV7-2	TRBJ2-3	CASSLSSGRASDTQYF	TGTGCCAGCAGCCTTTCTAGCGGGAGGGCCTCAGATACGCAGTATTTT
NA	NA	TRBV7-2	TRBJ2-7	CASRGATGNYEQYF	TGTGCCAGCAGGGGAGCGACGGGAAACTACGAGCAGTACTTC
NA	TRBD2	TRBV19	TRBJ2-1	CASSKYWAGGSYEQFF	TGTGCCAGTTCAAAGTACTGGGCGGGAGGGTCGTATGAGCAGTTCTTC